This T cell receptor beta chain appears in the sequencing data of a study of cytomegalovirus exposure and HLA in healthy donors. The study, taken as a whole, reports: A few chains tied to CMV proved CMV antigen-specific in vitro. Most observed TCR sequences were rare, whereas some public TCRs were detected in many donors.

Separate from the roughly 700-subject first cohort was the roughly 130-subject validation cohort, to which the donors belonged. This CDR3 comprises 14 residues. The V gene's germline CDR1 is MNHEY and CDR2 SVGAGI. With 0 bases removed from V and 8 bases from J, the gap between germline ends came to 13 bases. This clone was seen more than once but under ten times. The antigen is not known. The data were produced by immunoSEQ multiplex PCR, yet TCRdb's version contains in-frame clones alone and is incomplete. The sample lists around 190,000 clones, around 84% seen once, with roughly 15% in the top ten. The sequenced sample was PBMCs. The rearrangement uses TRBV6-5 and TRBJ1-2, with a possible D match to TRBD1 (6 bases). The receptor comes from a man aged 18 to 30 in good health and CMV-seropositive. CDR3 coding DNA: TGTGCCAGCAGTTACTCGGGGGCAGGAGCCGGCTACACCTTC. Residues: CASSYSGAGAGYTF.